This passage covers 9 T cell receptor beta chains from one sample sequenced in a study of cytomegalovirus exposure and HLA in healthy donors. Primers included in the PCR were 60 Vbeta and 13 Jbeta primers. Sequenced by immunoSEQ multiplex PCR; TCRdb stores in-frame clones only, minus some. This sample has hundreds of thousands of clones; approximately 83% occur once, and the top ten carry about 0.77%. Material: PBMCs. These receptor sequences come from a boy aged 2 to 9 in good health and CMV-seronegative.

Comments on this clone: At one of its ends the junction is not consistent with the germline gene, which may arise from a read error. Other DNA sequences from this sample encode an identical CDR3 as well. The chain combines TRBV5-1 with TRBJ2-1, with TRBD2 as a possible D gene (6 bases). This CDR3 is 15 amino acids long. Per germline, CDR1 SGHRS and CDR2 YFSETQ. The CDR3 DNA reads TGCGCCAGCAGTTTGGACGGGAGCTCCTACAATGAGCAGTTCTTC. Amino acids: CASSLDGSSYNEQFF.

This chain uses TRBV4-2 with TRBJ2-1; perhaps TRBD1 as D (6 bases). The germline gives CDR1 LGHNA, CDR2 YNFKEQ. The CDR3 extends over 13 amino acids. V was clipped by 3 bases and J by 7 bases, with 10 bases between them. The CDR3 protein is CASSHGTGNEQFF. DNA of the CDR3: TGTGCCAGCAGCCACGGTACAGGGAATGAGCAGTTCTTC.

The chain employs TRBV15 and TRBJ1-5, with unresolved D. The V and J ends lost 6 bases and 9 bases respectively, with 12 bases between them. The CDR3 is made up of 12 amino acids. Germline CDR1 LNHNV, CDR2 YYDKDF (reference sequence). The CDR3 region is CATRSGSGPQHF. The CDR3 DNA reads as TGTGCCACCAGGAGTGGGAGCGGGCCCCAGCATTTT.

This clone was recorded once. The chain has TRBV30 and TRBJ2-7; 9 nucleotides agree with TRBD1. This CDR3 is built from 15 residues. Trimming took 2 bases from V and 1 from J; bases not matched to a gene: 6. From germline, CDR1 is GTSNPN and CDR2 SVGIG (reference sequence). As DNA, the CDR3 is TGTGCCTGGAGTACTGAGACAGGGGGTTCCTACGAGCAGTACTTC. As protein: CAWSTETGGSYEQYF.

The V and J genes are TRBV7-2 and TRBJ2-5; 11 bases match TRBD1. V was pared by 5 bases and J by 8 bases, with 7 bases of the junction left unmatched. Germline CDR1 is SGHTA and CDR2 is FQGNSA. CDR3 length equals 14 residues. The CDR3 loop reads CASSPDRGQYTQYF. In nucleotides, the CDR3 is TGTGCCAGCAGCCCGGACAGGGGGCAATATACCCAGTACTTC.

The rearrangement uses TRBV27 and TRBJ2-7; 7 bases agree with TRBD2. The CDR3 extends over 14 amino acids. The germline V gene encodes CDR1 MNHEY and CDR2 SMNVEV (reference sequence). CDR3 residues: CVGVGGRAGYEQYF. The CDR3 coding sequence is TGTGTCGGGGTGGGAGGGAGGGCCGGGTACGAGCAGTACTTC.

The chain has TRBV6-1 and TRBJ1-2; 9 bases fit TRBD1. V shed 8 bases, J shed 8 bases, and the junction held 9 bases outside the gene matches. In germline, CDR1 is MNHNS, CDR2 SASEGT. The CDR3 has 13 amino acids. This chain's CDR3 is CASLRDRESGYTF. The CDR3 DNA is TGTGCCAGCCTCCGGGACAGGGAAAGCGGCTACACCTTC.

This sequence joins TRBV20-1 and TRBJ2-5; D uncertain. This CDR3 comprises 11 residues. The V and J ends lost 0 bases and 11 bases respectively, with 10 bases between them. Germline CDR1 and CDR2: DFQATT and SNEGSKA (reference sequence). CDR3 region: CSARDSVEQYF. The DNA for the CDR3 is TGCAGTGCTAGAGATTCCGTTGAGCAGTACTTC.

The CDR3 reads CASSVGEEYQPQHF. The CDR3 nucleotides are TGTGCCAGCAGCGTAGGAGAGGAGTATCAGCCCCAGCATTTT. The genes are TRBV9 and TRBJ1-5; D is undetermined. Looked up from germline, CDR1 is SGDLS and CDR2 is YYNGEE. The CDR3 spans 14 residues. The V end was cut by 0 bases, the J end by 5 bases, with 9 bases between.